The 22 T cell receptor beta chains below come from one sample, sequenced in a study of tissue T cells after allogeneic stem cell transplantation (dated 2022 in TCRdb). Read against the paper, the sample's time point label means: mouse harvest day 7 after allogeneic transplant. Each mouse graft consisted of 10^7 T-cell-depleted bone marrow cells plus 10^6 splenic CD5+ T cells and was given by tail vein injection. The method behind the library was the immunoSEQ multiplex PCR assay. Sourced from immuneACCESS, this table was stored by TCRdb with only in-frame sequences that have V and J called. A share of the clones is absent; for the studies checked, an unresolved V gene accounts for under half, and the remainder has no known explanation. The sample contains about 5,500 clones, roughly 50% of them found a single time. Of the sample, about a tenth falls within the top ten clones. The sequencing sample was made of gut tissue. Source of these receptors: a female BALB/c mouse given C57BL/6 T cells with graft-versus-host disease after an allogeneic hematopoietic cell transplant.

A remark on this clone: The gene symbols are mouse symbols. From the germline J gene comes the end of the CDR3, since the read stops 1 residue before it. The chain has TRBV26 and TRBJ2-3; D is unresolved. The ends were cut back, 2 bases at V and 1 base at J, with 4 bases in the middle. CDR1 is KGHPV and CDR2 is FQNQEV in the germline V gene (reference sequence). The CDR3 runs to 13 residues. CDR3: CASSLGGAETLYF. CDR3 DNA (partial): TGTGCCAGCAGTCTGGGGGGTGCAGAAACGCTGTAT.

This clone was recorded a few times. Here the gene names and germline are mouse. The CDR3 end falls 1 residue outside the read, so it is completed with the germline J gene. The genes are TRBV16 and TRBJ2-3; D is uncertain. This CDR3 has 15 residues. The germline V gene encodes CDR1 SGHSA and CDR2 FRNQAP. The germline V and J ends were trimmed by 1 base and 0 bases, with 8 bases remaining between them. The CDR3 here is CASSLARSSAETLYF. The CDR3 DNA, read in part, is TGTGCAAGCAGCTTAGCCAGGAGTAGTGCAGAAACGCTGTAT. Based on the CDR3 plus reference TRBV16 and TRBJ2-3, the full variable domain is NAGVIQTPRHKVTGKGQEATLWCEPISGHSAVFWYRQTIVQGLEFLTYFRNQAPIDDSGMPKERFSAQMPNQSHSTLKIQSTQPQDSAVYLCASSLARSSAETLYFGSGTRLTVL.

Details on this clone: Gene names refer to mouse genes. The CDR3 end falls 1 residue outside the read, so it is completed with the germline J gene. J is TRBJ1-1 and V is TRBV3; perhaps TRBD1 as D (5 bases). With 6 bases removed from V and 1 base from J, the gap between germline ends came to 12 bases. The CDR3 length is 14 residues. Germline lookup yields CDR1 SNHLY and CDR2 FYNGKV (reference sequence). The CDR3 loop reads CASRLGVGNTEVFF. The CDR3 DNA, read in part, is TGTGCCAGCAGGTTGGGGGTGGGAAACACAGAAGTCTTC.

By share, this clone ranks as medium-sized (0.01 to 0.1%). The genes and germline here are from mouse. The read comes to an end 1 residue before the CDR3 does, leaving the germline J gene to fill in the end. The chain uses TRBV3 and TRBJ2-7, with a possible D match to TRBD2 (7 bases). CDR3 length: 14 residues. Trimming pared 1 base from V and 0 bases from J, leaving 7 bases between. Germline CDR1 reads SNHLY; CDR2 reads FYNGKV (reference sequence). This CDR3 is CASSLGGASYEQYF. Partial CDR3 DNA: TGTGCCAGCAGCTTAGGGGGGGCCTCCTATGAACAGTAC. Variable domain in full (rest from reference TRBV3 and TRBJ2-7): GPKVLQIPSHQIIDMGQMVTLNCDPVSNHLYFYWYKQILGQQMEFLVNFYNGKVMEKSKLFKDQFSVERPDGSYFTLKIQPTALEDSAVYFCASSLGGASYEQYFGPGTRLTVL.

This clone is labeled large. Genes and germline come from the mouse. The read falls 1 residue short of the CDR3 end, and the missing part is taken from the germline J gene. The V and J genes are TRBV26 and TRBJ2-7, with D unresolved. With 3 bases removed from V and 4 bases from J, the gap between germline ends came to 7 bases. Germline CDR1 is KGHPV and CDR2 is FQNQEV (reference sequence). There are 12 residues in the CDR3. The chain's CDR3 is CASSLRQYEQYF. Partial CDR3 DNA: TGTGCCAGCAGTCTTCGACAATATGAACAGTAC. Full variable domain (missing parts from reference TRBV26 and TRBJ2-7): NSKVIQTPRYLVKGQGQKAKMRCIPEKGHPVVFWYQQNKNNEFKFLINFQNQEVLQQIDMTEKRFSAECPSNSPCSLEIQSSEAGDSALYLCASSLRQYEQYFGPGTRLTVL.

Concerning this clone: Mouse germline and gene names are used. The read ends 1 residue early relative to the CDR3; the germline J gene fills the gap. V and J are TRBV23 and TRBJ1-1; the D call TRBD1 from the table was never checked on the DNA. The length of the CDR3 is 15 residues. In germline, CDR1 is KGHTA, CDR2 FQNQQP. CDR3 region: CSSSHRGQSNTEVFF. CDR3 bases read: TGCTCCAGCAGTCACCGGGGACAGTCAAACACAGAAGTCTTC.

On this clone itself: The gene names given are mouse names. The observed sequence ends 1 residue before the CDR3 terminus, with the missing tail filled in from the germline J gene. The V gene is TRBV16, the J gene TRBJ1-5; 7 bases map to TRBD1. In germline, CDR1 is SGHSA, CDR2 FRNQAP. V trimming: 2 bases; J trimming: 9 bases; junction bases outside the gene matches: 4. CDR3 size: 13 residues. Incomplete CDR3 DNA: TGTGCAAGCAGCTTAACCACAGGGGTGGCTCCGCTT. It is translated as CASSLTTGVAPL. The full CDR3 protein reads CASSLTTGVAPLF.

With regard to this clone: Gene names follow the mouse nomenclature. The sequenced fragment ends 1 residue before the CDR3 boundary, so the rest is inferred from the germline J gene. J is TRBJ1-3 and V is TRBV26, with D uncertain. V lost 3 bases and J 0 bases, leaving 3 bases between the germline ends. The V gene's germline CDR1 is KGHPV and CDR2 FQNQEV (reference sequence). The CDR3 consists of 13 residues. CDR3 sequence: CASSLSSGNTLYF. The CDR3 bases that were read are TGTGCCAGCAGTCTCTCTTCTGGAAATACGCTCTAT.

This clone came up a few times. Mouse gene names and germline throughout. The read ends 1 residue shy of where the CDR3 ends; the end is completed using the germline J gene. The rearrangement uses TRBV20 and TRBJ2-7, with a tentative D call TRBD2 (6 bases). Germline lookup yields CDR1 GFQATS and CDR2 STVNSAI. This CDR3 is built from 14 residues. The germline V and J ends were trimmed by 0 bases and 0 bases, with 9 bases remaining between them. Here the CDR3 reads CGARDIGGSYEQYF. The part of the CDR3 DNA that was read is TGTGGTGCTAGGGATATTGGGGGCTCCTATGAACAGTAC. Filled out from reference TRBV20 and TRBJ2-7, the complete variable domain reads GALVYQYPRRTICKSGTSMRMECQAVGFQATSVAWYRQSPQKTFELIALSTVNSAIKYEQNFTQEKFPISHPNLSFSSMTVLNAYLEDRGLYLCGARDIGGSYEQYFGPGTRLTVL.

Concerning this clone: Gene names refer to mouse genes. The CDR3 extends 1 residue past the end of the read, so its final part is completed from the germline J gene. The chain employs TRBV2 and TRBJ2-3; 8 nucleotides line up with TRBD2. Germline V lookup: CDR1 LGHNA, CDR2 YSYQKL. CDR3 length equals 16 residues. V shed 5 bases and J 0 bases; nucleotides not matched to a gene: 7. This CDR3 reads CASSSTGVSSAETLYF. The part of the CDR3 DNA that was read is TGTGCCAGCAGCTCGACTGGGGTCTCTAGTGCAGAAACGCTGTAT.

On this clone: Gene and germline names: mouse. Incomplete CDR3 DNA: TGTGCCAGCAGCTTAGTGTCCTTTTCCAACGAAAGATTATTT. This encodes CASSLVSFSNERLF. The CDR3 in its entirety is CASSLVSFSNERLFF. The genes are TRBV3 and TRBJ1-4; D gene ambiguous. Coverage ceases 1 residue before the CDR3 finishes, and the germline J gene fills in the end. Trimming cost V 1 base and J 0 bases, with 6 bases left between them. Germline values: CDR1 SNHLY, CDR2 FYNGKV (reference sequence). This CDR3 spans 15 amino acids.

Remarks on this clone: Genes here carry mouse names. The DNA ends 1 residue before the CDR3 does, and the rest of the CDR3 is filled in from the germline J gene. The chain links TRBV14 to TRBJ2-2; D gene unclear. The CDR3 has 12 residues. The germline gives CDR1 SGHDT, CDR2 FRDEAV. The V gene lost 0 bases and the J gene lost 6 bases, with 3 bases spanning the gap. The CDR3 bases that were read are TGTGCCAGCAGTTTCTTTGCCGGGCAGCTCTAC. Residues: CASSFFAGQLY. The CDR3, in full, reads CASSFFAGQLYF.

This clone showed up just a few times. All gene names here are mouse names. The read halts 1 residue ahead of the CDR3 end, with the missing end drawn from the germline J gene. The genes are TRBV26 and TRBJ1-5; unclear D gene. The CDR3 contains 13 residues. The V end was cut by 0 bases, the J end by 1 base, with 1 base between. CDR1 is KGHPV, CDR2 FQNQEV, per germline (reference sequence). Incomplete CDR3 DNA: TGTGCCAGCAGTCTGTCCAACAACCAGGCTCCGCTT. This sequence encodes CASSLSNNQAPL. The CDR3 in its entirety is CASSLSNNQAPLF. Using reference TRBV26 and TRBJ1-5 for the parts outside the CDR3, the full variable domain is NSKVIQTPRYLVKGQGQKAKMRCIPEKGHPVVFWYQQNKNNEFKFLINFQNQEVLQQIDMTEKRFSAECPSNSPCSLEIQSSEAGDSALYLCASSLSNNQAPLFGEGTRLSVL.

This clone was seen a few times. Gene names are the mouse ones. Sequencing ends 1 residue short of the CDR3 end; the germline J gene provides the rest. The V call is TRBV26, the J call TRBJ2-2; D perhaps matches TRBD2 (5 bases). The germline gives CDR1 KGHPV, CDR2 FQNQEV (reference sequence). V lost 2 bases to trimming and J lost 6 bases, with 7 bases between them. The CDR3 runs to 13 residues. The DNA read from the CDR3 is TGTGCCAGCAGTCTGATGGGGTCCGGGCAGCTCTAC. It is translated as CASSLMGSGQLY. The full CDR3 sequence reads CASSLMGSGQLYF.

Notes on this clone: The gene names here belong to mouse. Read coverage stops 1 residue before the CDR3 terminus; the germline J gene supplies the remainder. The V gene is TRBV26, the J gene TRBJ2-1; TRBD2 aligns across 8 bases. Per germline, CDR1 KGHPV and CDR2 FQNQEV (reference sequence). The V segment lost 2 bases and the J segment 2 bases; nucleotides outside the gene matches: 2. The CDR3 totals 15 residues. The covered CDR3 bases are TGTGCCAGCAGTCTGGAGGACTGGGACTATGCTGAGCAGTTC. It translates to CASSLEDWDYAEQF. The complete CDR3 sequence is CASSLEDWDYAEQFF.

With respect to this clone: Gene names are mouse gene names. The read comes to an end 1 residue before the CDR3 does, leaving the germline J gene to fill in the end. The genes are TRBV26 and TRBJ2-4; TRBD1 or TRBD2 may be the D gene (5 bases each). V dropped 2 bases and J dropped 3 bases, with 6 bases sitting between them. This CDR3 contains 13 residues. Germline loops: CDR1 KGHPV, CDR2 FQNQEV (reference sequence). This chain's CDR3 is CASSLGDQNTLYF. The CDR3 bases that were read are TGTGCCAGCAGTCTGGGGGACCAAAACACCTTGTAC.

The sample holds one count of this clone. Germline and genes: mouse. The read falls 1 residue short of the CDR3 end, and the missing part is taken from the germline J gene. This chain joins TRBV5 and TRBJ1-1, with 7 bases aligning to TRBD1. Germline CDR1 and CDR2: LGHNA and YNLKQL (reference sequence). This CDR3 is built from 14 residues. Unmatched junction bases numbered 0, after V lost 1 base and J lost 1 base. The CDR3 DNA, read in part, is TGTGCCAGCAGCCAAGGGACAGGGAACACAGAAGTCTTC. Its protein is CASSQGTGNTEVF. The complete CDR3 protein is CASSQGTGNTEVFF.

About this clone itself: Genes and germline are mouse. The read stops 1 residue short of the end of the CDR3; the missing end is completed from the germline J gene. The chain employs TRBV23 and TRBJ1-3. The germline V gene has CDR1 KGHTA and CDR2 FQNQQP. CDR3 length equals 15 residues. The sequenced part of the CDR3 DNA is TGCTCCAGCAGTCAATGGCGGGGGGCTGGAAATACGCTCTAT. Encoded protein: CSSSQWRGAGNTLY. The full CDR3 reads CSSSQWRGAGNTLYF.

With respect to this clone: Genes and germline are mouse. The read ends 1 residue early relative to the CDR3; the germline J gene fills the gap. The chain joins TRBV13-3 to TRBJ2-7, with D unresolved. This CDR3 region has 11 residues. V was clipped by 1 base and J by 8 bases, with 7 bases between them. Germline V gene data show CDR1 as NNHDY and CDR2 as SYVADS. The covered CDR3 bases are TGTGCCAGCAGTGATCGGCAGAAACAGTAC. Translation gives CASSDRQKQY. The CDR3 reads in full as CASSDRQKQYF.

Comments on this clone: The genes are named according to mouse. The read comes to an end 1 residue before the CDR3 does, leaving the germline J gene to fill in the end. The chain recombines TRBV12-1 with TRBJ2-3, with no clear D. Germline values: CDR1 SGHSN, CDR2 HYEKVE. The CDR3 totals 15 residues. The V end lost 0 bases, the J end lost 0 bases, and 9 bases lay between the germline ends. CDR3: CASSLAGTSAETLYF. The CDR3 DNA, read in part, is TGTGCCAGCTCTCTCGCCGGTACTAGTGCAGAAACGCTGTAT.

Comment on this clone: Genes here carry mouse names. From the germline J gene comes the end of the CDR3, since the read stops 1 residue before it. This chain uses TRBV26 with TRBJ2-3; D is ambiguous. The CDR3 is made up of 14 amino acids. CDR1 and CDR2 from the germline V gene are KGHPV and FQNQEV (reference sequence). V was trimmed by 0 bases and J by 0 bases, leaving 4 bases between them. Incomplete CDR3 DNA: TGTGCCAGCAGTCTGTCGGTTAGTGCAGAAACGCTGTAT. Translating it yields CASSLSVSAETLY. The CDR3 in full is CASSLSVSAETLYF.

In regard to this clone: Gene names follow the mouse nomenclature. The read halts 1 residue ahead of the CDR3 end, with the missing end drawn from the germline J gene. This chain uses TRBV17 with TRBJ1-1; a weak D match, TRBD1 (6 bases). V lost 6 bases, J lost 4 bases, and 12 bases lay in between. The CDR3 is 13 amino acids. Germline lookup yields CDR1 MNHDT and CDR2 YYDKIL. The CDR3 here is CASSHREGTEVFF. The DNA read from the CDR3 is TGTGCTAGCAGCCACAGGGAGGGCACAGAAGTCTTC.